What follows describes a single TCR beta chain. This entry comes from a study of blood T cell repertoires in COVID-19. Authors' analysis steps: Nucleated cell number was recorded as an estimate derived from reference gene primer amplification. The method was immunoSEQ multiplex PCR; TCRdb's version includes in-frame clones alone and lacks a portion of them. D and trimming were read from the DNA, whereas the V and J calls and clone size are those reported in that table. The sample has more than 100,000 clones; 81% are singletons. The CDR3 is made up of 17 amino acids. Per germline, CDR1 MGHRA and CDR2 YSYEKL. Trimming took off 5 bases at V and 7 bases at J, with 23 bases between the two ends.

The rearrangement links TRBV4-1 to TRBJ2-2; D is possibly TRBD1 (6 bases). The sequence was collected from a woman aged 55-75 years with active or convalescent COVID-19. Sequenced: peripheral blood. The CDR3 bases are TGCGCCAGCAGCTCCTGGGACCCAGGCAGGGACAACGGGGAGCTGTTTTTT. The encoded protein is CASSSWDPGRDNGELFF.